This is a list of T cell receptor beta chains from one sample in a study of CD8 T cells in ankylosing spondylitis. TCRdb redid the calling of the 5' RACE reads with MiXCR, one entry per CDR3 protein. The sample includes 250,000 to 400,000 distinct CDR3 sequences, roughly 12% seen only once; the top ten take roughly a tenth. The sequencing input was blood, either unsorted or a sorted T cell fraction (not recorded which). The source is a female donor with ankylosing spondylitis or in good health (not recorded which). The conserved cysteine and the conserved F or W are not part of the CDR3 here.

>TRBV5-6|TRBJ1-5
ASSLGSGGPQH
>TRBV20-1|TRBJ1-1
SASWGLNTEAF
>TRBV6-1|TRBJ1-1
ASSPWGVTEAF
>TRBV5-4|TRBJ1-5
ASSQDYNQPQH
>TRBV27|TRBJ2-1
ASSRELSYNEQF
>TRBV7-2|TRBJ2-7
ASSPFESGTAPYEQY
>TRBV20-1|TRBJ2-7
SARALSTSGGPYEQY
>TRBV29-1|TRBJ2-7
SVTGTGAHEQY
>TRBV27|TRBJ1-1
ASSFKSSGRTEAF
>TRBV5-1|TRBJ2-3
ASSFLAGGPDTQY
>TRBV20-1|TRBJ1-2
SARPLTGTGYGYT
>TRBV5-6|TRBJ2-1
ASSLLVGSGTYNEQF
>TRBV5-1|TRBJ2-7
ASSPGGTGSYEQY